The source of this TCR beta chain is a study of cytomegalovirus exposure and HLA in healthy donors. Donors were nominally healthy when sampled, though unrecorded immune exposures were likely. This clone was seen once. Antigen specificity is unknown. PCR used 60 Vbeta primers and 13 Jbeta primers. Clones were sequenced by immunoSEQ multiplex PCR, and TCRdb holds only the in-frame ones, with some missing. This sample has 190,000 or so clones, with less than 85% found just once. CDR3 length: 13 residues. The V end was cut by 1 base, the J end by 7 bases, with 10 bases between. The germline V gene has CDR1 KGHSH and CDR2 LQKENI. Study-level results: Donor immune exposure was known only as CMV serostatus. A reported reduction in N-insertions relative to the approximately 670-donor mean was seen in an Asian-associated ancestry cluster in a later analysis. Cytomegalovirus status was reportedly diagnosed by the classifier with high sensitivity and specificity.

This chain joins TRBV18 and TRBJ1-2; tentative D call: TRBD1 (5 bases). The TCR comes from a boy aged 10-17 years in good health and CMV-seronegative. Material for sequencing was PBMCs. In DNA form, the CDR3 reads TGTGCCAGCTCACCACAGGGGTCTCGTGGCTACACCTTC. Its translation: CASSPQGSRGYTF.